The sequence of this T cell receptor beta chain was determined in a study of cytomegalovirus exposure and HLA in healthy donors. Study as a whole: The use of the same platform for the 95 to 150 validation repertoires and the roughly 730 first-cohort repertoires was reported by a later analysis. General study results and limits: First-cohort TCR clusters tended to co-occur in the 90 to 150 validation repertoires, a later analysis found. In vitro work confirmed that a few CMV-associated chains recognize CMV antigens. Researchers catalogued over 150 TCR beta chains as cytomegalovirus-associated.

TCRdb's copy holds only in-frame clones and misses some; the assay was immunoSEQ multiplex PCR. Among over 250,000 clones listed, around 86% were seen once. This CDR3 has 14 amino acids. Germline V gene lookup returns CDR1 MDHEN and CDR2 SYDVKM. J gave up 4 bases and V 6 bases, and 8 bases lay outside the gene matches. In the case of this clone: As yet, its antigen is unknown.

The sequenced sample consisted of PBMCs. J is TRBJ1-1 and V is TRBV28, with 7 bases identical to TRBD1. The sequence was collected from a woman under 30 in good health and CMV-seronegative. The CDR3 coding sequence is TGTGCCAGCAGAGACAGGGATGGGGGCACTGAAGCTTTCTTT. This encodes CASRDRDGGTEAFF.